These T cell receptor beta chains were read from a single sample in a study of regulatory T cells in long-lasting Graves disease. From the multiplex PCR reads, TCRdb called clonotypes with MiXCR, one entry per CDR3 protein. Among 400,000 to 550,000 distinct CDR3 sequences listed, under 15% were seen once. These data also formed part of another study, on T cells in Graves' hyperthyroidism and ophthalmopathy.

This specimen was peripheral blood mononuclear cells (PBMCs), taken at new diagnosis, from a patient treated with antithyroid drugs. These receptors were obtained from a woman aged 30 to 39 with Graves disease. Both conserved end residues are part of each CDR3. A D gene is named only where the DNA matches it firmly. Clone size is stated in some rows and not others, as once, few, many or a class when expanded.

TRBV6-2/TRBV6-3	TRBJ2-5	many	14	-	CASSEPSGWETQYF
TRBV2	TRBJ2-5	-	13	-	CASNPQNQETQYF
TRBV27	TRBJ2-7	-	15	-	CASSFVSGKGYEQYF
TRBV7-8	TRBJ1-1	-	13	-	CASSLGRDSEAFF
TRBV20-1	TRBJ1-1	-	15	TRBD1	CSAKDRGLLNTEAFF
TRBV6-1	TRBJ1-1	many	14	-	CASSLRQQNTEAFF
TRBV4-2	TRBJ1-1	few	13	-	CASSQFRNTEAFF
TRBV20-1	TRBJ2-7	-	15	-	CSASGPWVGMNEQYF
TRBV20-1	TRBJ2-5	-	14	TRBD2	CSAGSSGRLETQYF
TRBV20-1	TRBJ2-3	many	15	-	CSARVPAGLTDTQYF
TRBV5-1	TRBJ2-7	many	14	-	CASSWKDGYYEQYF
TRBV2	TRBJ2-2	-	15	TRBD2	CASRTGTSRAGELFF
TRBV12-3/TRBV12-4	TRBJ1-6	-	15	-	CASSVGAGLESPLHF
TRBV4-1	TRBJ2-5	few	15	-	CASSPTRRAQETQYF
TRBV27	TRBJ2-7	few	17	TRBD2	CASSLELPSGVSYEQYF
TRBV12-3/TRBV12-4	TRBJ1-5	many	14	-	CASSFQGSNQPQHF
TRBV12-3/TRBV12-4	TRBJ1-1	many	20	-	CASSLAVPGRLTASNTEAFF
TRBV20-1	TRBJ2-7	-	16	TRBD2	CSARDIPLAGPYEQYF
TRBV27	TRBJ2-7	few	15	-	CASSLSGGGYYEQYF
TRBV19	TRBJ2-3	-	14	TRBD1	CASGGQGGSNTQYF
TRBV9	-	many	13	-	CASSVDRDNEQFF
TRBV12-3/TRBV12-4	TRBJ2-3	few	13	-	CASSADPTDTQYF
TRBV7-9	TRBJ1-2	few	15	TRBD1	CASSPGGQGYYGYTF
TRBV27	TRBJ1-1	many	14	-	CASSFGTENSEAFF
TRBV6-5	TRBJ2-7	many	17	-	CASSYSMSVQHPYEQYF
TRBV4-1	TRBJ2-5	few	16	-	CASRHLGGPLQETQYF
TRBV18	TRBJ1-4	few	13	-	CASTQGEGEKLFF
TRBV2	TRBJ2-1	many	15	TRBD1	CASTRGTGDRNEQFF
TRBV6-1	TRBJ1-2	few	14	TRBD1	CASTPHGTGVGYTF
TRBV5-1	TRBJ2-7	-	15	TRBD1	CASSSAGTGKNEQYF
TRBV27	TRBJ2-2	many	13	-	CASSFRGTGELFF
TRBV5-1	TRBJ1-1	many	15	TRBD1	CASSTRGQGGTEAFF
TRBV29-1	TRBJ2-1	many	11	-	CSVVGRPWQFF
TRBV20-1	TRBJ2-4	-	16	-	CSAPSLTAGAKNIQYF
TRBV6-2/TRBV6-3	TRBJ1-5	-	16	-	CASSASAGAANQPQHF
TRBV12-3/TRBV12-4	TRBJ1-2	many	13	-	CASSQSTGVGYTF
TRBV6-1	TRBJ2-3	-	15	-	CASSKGGSSGDTQYF
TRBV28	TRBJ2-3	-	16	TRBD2	CASSNLAGGPPDTQYF
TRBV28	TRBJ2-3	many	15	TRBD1	CASSFGQGATDTQYF
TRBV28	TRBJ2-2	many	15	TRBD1	CASSSRDRDTGELFF
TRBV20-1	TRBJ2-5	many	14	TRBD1	CSARRDRGAETQYF
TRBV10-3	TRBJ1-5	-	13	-	CAISESEGQPQHF
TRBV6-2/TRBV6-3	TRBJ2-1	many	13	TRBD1	CASSYDRGNEQFF
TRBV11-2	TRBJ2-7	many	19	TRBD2	CASSIERMIAGDRQYEQYF
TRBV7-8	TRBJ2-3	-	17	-	CASSLEPAGTFTDTQYF
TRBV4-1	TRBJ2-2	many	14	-	CASSQDTAGGELFF
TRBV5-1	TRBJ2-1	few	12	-	CASRTGRGEQFF
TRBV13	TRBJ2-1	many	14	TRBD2	CASSSLAGDNEQFF